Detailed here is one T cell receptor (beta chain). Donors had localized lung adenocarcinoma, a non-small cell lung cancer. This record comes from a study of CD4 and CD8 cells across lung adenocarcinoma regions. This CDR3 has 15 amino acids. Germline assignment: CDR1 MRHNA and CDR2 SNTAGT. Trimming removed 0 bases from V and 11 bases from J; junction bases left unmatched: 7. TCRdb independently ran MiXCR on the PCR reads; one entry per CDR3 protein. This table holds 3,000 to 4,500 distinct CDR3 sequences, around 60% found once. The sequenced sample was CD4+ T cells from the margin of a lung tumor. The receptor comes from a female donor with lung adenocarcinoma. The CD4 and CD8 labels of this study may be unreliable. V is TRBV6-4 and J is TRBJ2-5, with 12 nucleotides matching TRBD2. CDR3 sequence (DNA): TGTGCCAGCAGTGACTCGACTAGCGGGAGCGATGCGCAGTACTTC. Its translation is CASSDSTSGSDAQYF.